This T cell receptor beta chain was retrieved from a study of blood T cell repertoires in COVID-19. Overall study: Donors in the United States, Italy and Spain gave samples during acute or convalescent COVID-19. Sample material is recorded as cDNA or gDNA derived from T cells, B-cell-depleted T cells, or PBMCs.

In the source study's methods: Amplification from reference gene primers served as the basis for estimated nucleated cell counts. TCRdb keeps only in-frame clones here, not all; method: immunoSEQ multiplex PCR. V and J calls and clone size are those listed in that table; D and trimming were worked out from the DNA. The table records approximately 80,000 clones, about four fifths of them present only once. The CDR3 is 15 residues long. The V gene's germline CDR1 is MDHEN and CDR2 SYDVKM. The V gene lost 6 bases and the J gene lost 0 bases, with 15 bases spanning the gap. This rearrangement joins TRBV28 to TRBJ2-7, with a weak D call TRBD2 (7 bases). The source of this sequence is a man older than 75 with acute or convalescent COVID-19. Sequencing was done on a sample of peripheral blood. The CDR3 region has the DNA TGTGCCAGCAGCAAGGGGGGGATAAGCTCCTACGAGCAGTACTTC. This gives the protein CASSKGGISSYEQYF. Drawing the rest from reference TRBV28 and TRBJ2-7, the complete variable domain is DVKVTQSSRYLVKRTGEKVFLECVQDMDHENMFWYRQDPGLGLRLIYFSYDVKMKEKGDIPEGYSVSREKKERFSLILESASTNQTSMYLCASSKGGISSYEQYFGPGTRLTVT.